The 7 T cell receptor beta chains below were found in one sample sequenced in a study of type 1 regulatory T cells. TCRdb re-called the reads with MiXCR, one entry per CDR3 protein. The sample holds approximately 72,000 distinct CDR3 sequences; nearly 65% are singletons and the top ten take 7% to 9.5%. For these receptors, no antigen is known. Sequencing was performed on cultured T cells, either the whole culture or a sorted T cell fraction (not recorded which). Subset: Tr1-enriched cell product generated in vitro against host alloantigens. These receptors were taken from a human donor in good health.

This rearrangement joins TRBV20-1 to TRBJ2-5; D may match TRBD1 or TRBD2 (5 bases each). The V gene's germline CDR1 is DFQATT and CDR2 SNEGSKA (reference sequence). Trimming stripped 3 bases from V and 2 bases from J, with 19 bases between. The CDR3 loop spans 16 amino acids. Written as DNA, the CDR3 is TGCAGTGCTAGTCGGGACGGGAAAATTTCTCAAGAGACCCAGTACTTC. Protein product: CSASRDGKISQETQYF.

This clonotype has a handful of counts. This rearrangement joins TRBV19 to TRBJ2-1, with TRBD1 as a possible D gene (5 bases). The CDR3 is 14 residues long. The germline CDR1 and CDR2 sequences are LNHDA and SQIVND (reference sequence). The V end was cut by 1 base, the J end by 6 bases, with 10 bases between. CDR3: CASSIGGAGNEQFF. The CDR3 DNA is TGTGCCAGTAGTATAGGTGGGGCCGGCAATGAGCAGTTCTTC.

The chain links TRBV4-2 to TRBJ2-3; TRBD2 aligns across 14 bases. The CDR3 has 21 amino acids. CDR1 LGHNA and CDR2 YNFKEQ come from the germline V gene. After removal of 6 bases from V and 3 bases from J, the junction contained 20 bases not matched to a gene. CDR3 sequence: CASSRQTGMRLAGGPTDTQYF. In DNA form, the CDR3 reads TGTGCCAGCAGTCGCCAGACAGGGATGAGACTAGCGGGAGGGCCAACAGATACGCAGTATTTT.

This chain joins TRBV6-1 and TRBJ2-7; the D gene is possibly TRBD2 (6 bases). Germline V gives CDR1 MNHNS, CDR2 SASEGT. This CDR3 is built from 11 residues. V lost 8 bases and J lost 3, with 8 bases in between. The CDR3 sequence is CASGGIYEQYF. The CDR3 DNA reads TGTGCCAGCGGGGGGATCTACGAGCAGTACTTC.

V usage is TRBV19 and J usage is TRBJ1-1, with D possibly being TRBD1 (6 bases). Germline-derived CDR1 and CDR2 are LNHDA and SQIVND (reference sequence). The CDR3 covers 14 residues. The V end lost 5 bases, the J end lost 0 bases, and 10 bases lay between the germline ends. CDR3 sequence (DNA): TGTGCCAGTAGTGTCAGGGGCATGAACACTGAAGCTTTCTTT. This sequence encodes CASSVRGMNTEAFF.

The chain couples TRBV2 to TRBJ2-2; D is unresolved. The germline CDR1 and CDR2 sequences are SNHLY and FYNNEI. This CDR3 comprises 12 residues. Trimming stripped 7 bases from V and 3 bases from J, with 6 bases between. Here the CDR3 reads CASTMDTGELFF. In nucleotides, the CDR3 is TGTGCCAGCACGATGGACACCGGGGAGCTGTTTTTT.

In this sample, this clonotype turned up a few times. The chain joins TRBV29-1 to TRBJ2-7, with D hard to call. The V end was cut by 4 bases, the J end by 0 bases, with 7 bases between. CDR3 length equals 12 residues. CDR1 is SQVTM, CDR2 ANQGSEA, per germline. CDR3 sequence reads: CSVARPSYEQYF. CDR3 DNA: TGCAGCGTTGCCAGACCCTCCTACGAGCAGTACTTC.